Listed here is a single T cell receptor beta chain. The antigen is not known. The source of the sample is a study of blood T cells in healthy people across ages. Study-wide results and caveats: Per million T cells, the diversity of TCR beta decreased roughly linearly as age advanced.

Alongside a J-beta primer mix, a sample-barcoded 5' primer served in a second PCR lasting roughly 6 to 11 cycles. TCRdb independently ran MiXCR on the 5' RACE reads; one entry per CDR3 protein. The top ten hold roughly 18% of the sample, which has 790,000 or so distinct CDR3 sequences, roughly 46% seen once. This CDR3 region has 14 residues. V lost 4 bases to trimming and J lost 2 bases; unmatched junction nucleotides: 1. In germline, CDR1 is SGHRS, CDR2 YFSETQ. There were healthy Caucasian individuals from Russia, aged about 6 to 100, serving as donors. This clonotype originated in an elderly man in good health. The sequenced material came from blood. The chain carries TRBV5-1 and TRBJ1-3; 9 positions agree with TRBD1. The CDR3 loop reads CASSGDRAGNTIYF. The CDR3 nucleotides read TGCGCCAGCAGCGGGGACAGGGCTGGAAACACCATATATTTT.